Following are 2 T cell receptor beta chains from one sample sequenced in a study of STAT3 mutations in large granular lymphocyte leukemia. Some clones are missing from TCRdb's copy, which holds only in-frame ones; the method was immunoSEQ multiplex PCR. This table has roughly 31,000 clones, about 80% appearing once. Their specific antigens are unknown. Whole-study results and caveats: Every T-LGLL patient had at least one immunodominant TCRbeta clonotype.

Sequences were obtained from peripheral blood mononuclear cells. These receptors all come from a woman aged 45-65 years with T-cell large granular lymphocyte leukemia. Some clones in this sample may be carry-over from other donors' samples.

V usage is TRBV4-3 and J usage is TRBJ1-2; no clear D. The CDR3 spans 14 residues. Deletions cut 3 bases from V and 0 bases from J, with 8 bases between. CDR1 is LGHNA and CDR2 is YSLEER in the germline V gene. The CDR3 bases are TGCGCCAGCAGCCATTCGACGGCTAACTATGGCTACACCTTC. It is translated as CASSHSTANYGYTF.

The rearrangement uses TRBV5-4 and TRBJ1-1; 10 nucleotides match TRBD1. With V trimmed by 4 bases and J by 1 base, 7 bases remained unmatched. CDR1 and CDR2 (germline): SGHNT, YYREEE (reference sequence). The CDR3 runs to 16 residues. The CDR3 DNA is TGTGCCAGCAGCCTGGGACAGGGGTTCGGGAACACTGAAGCTTTCTTT. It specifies CASSLGQGFGNTEAFF.